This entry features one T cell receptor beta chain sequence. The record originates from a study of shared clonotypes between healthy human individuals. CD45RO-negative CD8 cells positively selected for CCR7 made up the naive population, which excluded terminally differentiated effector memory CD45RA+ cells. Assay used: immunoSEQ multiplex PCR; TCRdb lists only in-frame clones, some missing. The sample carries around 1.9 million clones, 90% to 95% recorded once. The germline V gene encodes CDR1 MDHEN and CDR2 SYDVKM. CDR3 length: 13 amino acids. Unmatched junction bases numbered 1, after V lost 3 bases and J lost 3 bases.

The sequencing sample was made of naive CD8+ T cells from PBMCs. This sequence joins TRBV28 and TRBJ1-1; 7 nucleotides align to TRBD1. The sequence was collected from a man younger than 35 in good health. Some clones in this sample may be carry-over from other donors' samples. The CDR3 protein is CASSLGQHTEAFF. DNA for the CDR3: TGTGCCAGCAGTTTGGGACAGCACACTGAAGCTTTCTTT.